This T cell receptor beta chain was captured in a study of cytomegalovirus exposure and HLA in healthy donors. Whole-study context: There were tens of millions of unique TCRs (from HLA-typed donors) in an early data release.

General study results and limits: Some highly shared sequence variants likely arose as a pipeline artifact. TCR beta chain V- and J-gene trimming was linked, in a later analysis, to a missense variant in DCLRE1C.

PCR primers comprised 60 Vbeta and 13 Jbeta primers. The assay was immunoSEQ multiplex PCR, and TCRdb's table has in-frame clones only and misses some. Altogether 110,000 to 150,000 clones are present, 80% to 85% being singletons, with the ten largest covering 3% to 4%. Donors were nominally healthy when sampled, though unrecorded immune exposures were likely. This CDR3 has 15 residues. Germline values: CDR1 MNHNS, CDR2 SASEGT. Unmatched junction bases numbered 8, after V lost 2 bases and J lost 8 bases. As regards this clone: The antigen is unknown.

This clonotype originated in a male donor in good health and CMV-seronegative. Sequencing input: PBMCs. J is TRBJ2-2 and V is TRBV6-1; the match to TRBD1 covers 7 bases. Here the CDR3 DNA reads TGTGCCAGCAGTGAATTAACAGGGGCCAGTGGGGAGCTGTTTTTT. It codes for CASSELTGASGELFF.